Listed below are T cell receptor beta chains from one sample, sequenced in a study of T-cell memory formation after mild COVID-19. TCRdb analysed the 5' RACE reads with MiXCR anew, one entry per CDR3 protein. The repertoire holds some 490,000 distinct CDR3 sequences, with about 20% as singletons. The sample was PBMCs or a T cell subset sorted from them (not recorded which). The origin of the receptors is an adult woman who had mild COVID-19 (a few samples of this study predate the infection). Cell type and time point are not known. Each CDR3 is given with its conserved first and last residue. The D gene is left open where the match is weak. Clone size is not always given. Where it is, it says once, few, many or a class for expanded clones.

cdr3_aa cdr3_nt j_call v_call clone_size d_call
CASSPELAGGSGEQFF TGTGCCAGCTCACCCGAACTAGCGGGGGGGTCTGGGGAGCAGTTCTTC TRBJ2-1 TRBV18 few TRBD2
CASSVAGQPYQPQHF TGTGCCAGCAGCGTAGCGGGACAGCCCTATCAGCCCCAGCATTTT TRBJ1-5 TRBV9 few TRBD1
CASTPGGILYTQYF TGTGCCAGCACCCCAGGGGGGATCCTGTATACGCAGTATTTT TRBJ2-3 TRBV27 few -
CASSPLGRTAQETQYF TGTGCCAGCTCACCATTAGGGAGGACTGCCCAAGAGACCCAGTACTTC TRBJ2-5 TRBV18 - -
CSAGVGGVNLAGYTF TGCAGTGCTGGCGTGGGGGGGGTCAATCTTGCAGGCTACACCTTC TRBJ1-2 TRBV20-1 few -
CASSPTGAEETQYF TGCGCCAGCAGCCCGACAGGGGCAGAGGAGACCCAGTACTTC TRBJ2-5 TRBV5-1 - TRBD1
CASTPMEGLVTFGYTF TGTGCCAGCACCCCGATGGAGGGTCTGGTAACTTTTGGCTACACCTTC TRBJ1-2 TRBV12-3/TRBV12-4 - -
CQLGLAYHEQYF TGCCAATTGGGGCTAGCGTACCACGAGCAGTACTTC TRBJ2-7 TRBV29-1 - -
CASSQAGEDRTFGYTF TGTGCCAGCAGCCAAGCTGGGGAGGACAGAACCTTTGGCTACACCTTC TRBJ1-2 TRBV3-1 few -
CATSDPTGRQPQHF TGTGCCACCAGTGATCCGACAGGAAGGCAGCCCCAGCATTTT TRBJ1-5 TRBV24-1 - -